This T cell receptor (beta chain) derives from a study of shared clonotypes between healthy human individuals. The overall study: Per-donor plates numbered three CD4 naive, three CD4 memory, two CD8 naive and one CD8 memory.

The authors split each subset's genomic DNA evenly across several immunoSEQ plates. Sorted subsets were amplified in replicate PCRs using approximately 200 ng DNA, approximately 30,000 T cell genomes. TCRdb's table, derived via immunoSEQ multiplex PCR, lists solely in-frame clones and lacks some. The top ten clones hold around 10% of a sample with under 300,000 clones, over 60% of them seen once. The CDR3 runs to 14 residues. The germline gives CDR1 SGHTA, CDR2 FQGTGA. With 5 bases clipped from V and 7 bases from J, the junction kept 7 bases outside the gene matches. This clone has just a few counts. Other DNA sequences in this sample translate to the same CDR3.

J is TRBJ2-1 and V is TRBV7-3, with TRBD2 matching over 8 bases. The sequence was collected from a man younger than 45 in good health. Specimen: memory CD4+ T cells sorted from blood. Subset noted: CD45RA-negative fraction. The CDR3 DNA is TGTGCCAGCAGCCCGTCCGGGACTAGGAATGAGCAGTTCTTC. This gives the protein CASSPSGTRNEQFF. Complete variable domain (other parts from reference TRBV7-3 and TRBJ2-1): GAGVSQTPSNKVTEKGKYVELRCDPISGHTALYWYRQSLGQGPEFLIYFQGTGAADDSGLPNDRFFAVRPEGSVSTLKIQRTERGDSAVYLCASSPSGTRNEQFFGPGTRLTVL.